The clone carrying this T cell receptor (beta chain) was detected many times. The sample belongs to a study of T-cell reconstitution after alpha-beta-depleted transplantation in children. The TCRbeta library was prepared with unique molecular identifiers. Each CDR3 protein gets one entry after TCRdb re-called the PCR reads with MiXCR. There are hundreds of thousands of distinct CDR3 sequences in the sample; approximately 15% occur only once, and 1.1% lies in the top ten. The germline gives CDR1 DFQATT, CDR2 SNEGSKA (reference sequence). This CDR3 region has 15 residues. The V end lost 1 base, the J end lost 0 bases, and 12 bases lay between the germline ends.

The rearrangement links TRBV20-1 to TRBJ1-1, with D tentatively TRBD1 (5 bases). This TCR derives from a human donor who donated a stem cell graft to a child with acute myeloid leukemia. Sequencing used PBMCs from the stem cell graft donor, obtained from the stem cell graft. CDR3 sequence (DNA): TGCAGTGCTAGAGTGCAGGGACCGCTGAACACTGAAGCTTTCTTT. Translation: CSARVQGPLNTEAFF.